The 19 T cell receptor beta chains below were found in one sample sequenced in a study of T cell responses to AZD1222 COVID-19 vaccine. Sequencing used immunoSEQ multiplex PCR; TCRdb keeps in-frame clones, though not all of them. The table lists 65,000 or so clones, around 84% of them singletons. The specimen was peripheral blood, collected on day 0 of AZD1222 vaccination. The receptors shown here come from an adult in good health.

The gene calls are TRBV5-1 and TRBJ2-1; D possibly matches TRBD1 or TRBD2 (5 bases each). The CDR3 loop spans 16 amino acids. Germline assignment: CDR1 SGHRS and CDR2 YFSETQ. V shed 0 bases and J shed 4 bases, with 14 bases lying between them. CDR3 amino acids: CASSLGWGIGYNEQFF. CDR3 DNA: TGCGCCAGCAGCTTGGGTTGGGGGATCGGGTACAATGAGCAGTTCTTC. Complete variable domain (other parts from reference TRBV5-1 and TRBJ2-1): KAGVTQTPRYLIKTRGQQVTLSCSPISGHRSVSWYQQTPGQGLQFLFEYFSETQRNKGNFPGRFSGRQFSNSRSEMNVSTLELGDSALYLCASSLGWGIGYNEQFFGPGTRLTVL.

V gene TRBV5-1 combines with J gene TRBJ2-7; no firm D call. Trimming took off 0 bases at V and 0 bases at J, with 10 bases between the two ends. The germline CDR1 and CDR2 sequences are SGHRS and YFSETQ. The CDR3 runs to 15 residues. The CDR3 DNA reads TGCGCCAGCAGCTTGGCCAGTTATGGCTCCTACGAGCAGTACTTC. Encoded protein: CASSLASYGSYEQYF.

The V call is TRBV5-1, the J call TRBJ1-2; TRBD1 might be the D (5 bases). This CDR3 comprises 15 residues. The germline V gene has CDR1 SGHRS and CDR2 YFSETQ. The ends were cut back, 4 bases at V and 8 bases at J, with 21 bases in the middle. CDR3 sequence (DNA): TGCGCCAGCAGCGATCGTGGGGGATCCCCTAGGGGCTACACCTTC. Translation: CASSDRGGSPRGYTF.

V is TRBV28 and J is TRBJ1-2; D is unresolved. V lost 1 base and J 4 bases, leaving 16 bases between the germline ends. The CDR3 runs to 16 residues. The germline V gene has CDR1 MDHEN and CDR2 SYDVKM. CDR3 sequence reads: CASSLFDLTMAYGYTF. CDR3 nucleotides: TGTGCCAGCAGTTTATTTGACCTGACAATGGCCTATGGCTACACCTTC.

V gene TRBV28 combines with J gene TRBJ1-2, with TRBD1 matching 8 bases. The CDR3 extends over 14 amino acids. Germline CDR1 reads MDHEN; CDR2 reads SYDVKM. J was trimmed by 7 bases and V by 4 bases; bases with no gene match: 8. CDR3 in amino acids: CASSYSDRGGGYTF. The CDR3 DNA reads TGTGCCAGCAGTTACTCCGACAGGGGAGGTGGCTACACCTTC.

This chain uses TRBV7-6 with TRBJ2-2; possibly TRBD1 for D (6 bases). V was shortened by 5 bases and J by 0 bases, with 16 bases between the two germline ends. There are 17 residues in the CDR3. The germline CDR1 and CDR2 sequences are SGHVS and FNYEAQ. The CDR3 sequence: CASSRFPGATNTGELFF. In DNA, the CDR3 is TGTGCCAGCAGCCGCTTCCCAGGGGCAACGAACACCGGGGAGCTGTTTTTT.

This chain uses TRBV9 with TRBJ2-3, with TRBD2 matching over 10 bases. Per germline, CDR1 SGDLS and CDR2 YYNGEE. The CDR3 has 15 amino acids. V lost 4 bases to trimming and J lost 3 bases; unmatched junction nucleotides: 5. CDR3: CASSLAGEQTDTQYF. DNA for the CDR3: TGTGCCAGCAGCCTAGCGGGGGAGCAGACAGATACGCAGTATTTT.

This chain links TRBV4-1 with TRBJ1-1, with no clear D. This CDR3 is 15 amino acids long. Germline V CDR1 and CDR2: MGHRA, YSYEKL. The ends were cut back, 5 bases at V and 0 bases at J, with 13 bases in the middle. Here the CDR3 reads CASSYLPSVNTEAFF. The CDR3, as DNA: TGCGCCAGCAGCTATCTGCCTTCAGTGAACACTGAAGCTTTCTTT.

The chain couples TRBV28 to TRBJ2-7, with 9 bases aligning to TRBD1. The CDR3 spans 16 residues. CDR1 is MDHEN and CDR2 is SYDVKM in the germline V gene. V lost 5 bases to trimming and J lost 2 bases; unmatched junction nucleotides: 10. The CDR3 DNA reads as TGTGCCAGCAGTCGGGGACAGGGATCGAGTCCCTACGAGCAGTACTTC. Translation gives CASSRGQGSSPYEQYF.

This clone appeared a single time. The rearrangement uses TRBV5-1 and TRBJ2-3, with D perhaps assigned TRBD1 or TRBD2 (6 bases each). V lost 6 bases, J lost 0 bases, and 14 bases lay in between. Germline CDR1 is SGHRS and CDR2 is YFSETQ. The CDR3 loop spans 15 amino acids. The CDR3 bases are TGCGCCAGCACCTCAACCGGGGGCAGCACAGATACGCAGTATTTT. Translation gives CASTSTGGSTDTQYF.

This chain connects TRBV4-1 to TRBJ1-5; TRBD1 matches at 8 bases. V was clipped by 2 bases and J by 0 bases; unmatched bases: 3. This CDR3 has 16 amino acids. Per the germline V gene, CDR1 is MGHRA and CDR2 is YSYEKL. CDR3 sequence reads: CASSQRTGGSNQPQHF. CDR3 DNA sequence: TGCGCCAGCAGCCAACGCACAGGGGGTAGCAATCAGCCCCAGCATTTT.

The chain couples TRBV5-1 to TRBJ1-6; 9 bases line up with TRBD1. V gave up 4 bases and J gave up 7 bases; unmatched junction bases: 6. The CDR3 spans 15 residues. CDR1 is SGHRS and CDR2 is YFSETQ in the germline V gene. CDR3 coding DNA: TGCGCCAGCAGCGGCGGGACAGGGCACAATTCACCCCTCCACTTT. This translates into CASSGGTGHNSPLHF.

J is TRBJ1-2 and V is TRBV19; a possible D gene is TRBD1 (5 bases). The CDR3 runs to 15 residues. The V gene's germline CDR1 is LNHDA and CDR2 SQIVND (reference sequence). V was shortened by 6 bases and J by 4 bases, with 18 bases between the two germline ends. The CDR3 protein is CASRRTGPVGYGYTF. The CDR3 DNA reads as TGTGCCAGTAGGAGAACAGGTCCCGTTGGCTATGGCTACACCTTC.

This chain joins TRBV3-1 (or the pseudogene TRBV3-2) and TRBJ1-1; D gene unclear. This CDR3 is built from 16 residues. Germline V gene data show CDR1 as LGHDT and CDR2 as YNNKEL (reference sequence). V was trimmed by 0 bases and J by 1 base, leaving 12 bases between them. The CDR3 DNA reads TGTGCCAGCAGCCAAGATCGGGCTGCCCCGAACACTGAAGCTTTCTTT. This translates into CASSQDRAAPNTEAFF.

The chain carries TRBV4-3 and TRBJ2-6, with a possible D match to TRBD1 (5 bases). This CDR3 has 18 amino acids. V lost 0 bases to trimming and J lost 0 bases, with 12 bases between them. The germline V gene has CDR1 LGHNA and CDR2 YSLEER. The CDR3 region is CASSQEVRTNSGANVLTF. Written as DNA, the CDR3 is TGCGCCAGCAGCCAAGAGGTCAGGACAAACTCTGGGGCCAACGTCCTGACTTTC.

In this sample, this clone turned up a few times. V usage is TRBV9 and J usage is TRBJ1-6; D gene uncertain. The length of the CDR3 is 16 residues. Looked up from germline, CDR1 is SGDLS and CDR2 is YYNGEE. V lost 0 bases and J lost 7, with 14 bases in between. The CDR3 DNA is TGTGCCAGCAGCGTAGCGGCGGATAGTAGGAATTCACCCCTCCACTTT. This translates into CASSVAADSRNSPLHF.

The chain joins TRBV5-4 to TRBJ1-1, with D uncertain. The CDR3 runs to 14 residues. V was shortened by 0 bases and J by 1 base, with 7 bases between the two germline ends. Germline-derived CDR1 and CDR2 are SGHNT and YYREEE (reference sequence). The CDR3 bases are TGTGCCAGCAGCTTGGATCAAGCGAACACTGAAGCTTTCTTT. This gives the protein CASSLDQANTEAFF.

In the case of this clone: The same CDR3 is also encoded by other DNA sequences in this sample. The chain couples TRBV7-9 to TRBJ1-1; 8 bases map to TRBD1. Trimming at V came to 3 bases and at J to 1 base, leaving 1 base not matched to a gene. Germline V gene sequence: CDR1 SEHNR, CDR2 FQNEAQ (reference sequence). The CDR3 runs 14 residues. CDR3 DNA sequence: TGTGCCAGCAGCTTTCAGGGGGCGAACACTGAAGCTTTCTTT. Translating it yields CASSFQGANTEAFF.

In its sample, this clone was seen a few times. The CDR3 DNA reads as TGTGCCATCAGTCCTTGGACTAGCCAAGGGGAGCAGTTCTTC. Protein: CAISPWTSQGEQFF. The chain combines TRBV10-3 with TRBJ2-1, with 8 bases fitting TRBD2. The CDR3 is made up of 14 amino acids. CDR1 ENHRY and CDR2 SYGVKD come from the germline V gene. V was pared by 5 bases and J by 10 bases, with 10 bases of the junction left unmatched.